This TCR beta chain was sequenced in a study of early T cells in non-severe SARS-CoV-2 infection. Turning to the study itself: Chains were unpaired, as sequencing was done on bulk RNA from unsorted whole blood.

The J segment lost 9 bases and the V segment lost 5 bases, leaving 10 bases of the junction unmatched. The CDR3 runs 16 residues. Germline V CDR1 and CDR2: SGHTA, FQGNSA. Unique molecular identifiers tagged individual cDNA molecules. Each CDR3 protein is one row after TCRdb ran MiXCR on the 5' RACE reads. Of around 45,000 distinct CDR3 sequences listed, about 4% are singletons. The table lists this clonotype with a few counts. This receptor was taken from an adult who was a healthcare worker with PCR-confirmed SARS-CoV-2 infection or an uninfected control (not recorded which). Sequences were obtained from whole blood. The chain couples TRBV7-2 to TRBJ2-3, with 14 positions matching TRBD2. CDR3 DNA sequence: TGTGCCAGCAGCCCGGGGACTAGCGGGGGAAGGAGGACGCAGTATTTT. Residues: CASSPGTSGGRRTQYF. Filled out from reference TRBV7-2 and TRBJ2-3, the complete variable domain reads GAGVSQSPSNKVTEKGKDVELRCDPISGHTALYWYRQSLGQGLEFLIYFQGNSAPDKSGLPSDRFSAERTGGSVSTLTIQRTQQEDSAVYLCASSPGTSGGRRTQYFGPGTRLTVL.